The 32 T cell receptor beta chains given below trace back to one sample, sequenced in a study of T-cell reconstitution after alpha-beta-depleted transplantation in children. Preparation of the TCRbeta library involved a method that used unique molecular identifiers. TCRdb called the PCR reads again in MiXCR, with one record for every CDR3 protein. The sample has some 200,000 distinct CDR3 sequences, approximately 9.7% seen once. Sequencing was performed on PBMCs from the stem cell graft donor, taken from the stem cell graft. All receptors derive from a human donor who donated a stem cell graft to a child with SCID.

The gene calls are TRBV18 and TRBJ2-1; D gene unclear. V lost 0 bases to trimming and J lost 9 bases, with 9 bases between them. The CDR3 contains 13 residues. The germline gives CDR1 KGHSH, CDR2 LQKENI. DNA of the CDR3: TGTGCCAGCTCACCACCTATCATTAGTGAGCAGTTCTTC. Protein product: CASSPPIISEQFF.

This clonotype has at least ten counts. The chain recombines TRBV20-1 with TRBJ1-6; D may be TRBD1 (5 bases). Germline-derived CDR1 and CDR2 are DFQATT and SNEGSKA (reference sequence). This CDR3 is built from 14 residues. V was shortened by 5 bases and J by 7 bases, with 15 bases between the two germline ends. The CDR3 DNA is TGCAGTGCTGGCCGAACTGGGGCCAATTCACCCCTCCACTTT. Its protein product is CSAGRTGANSPLHF.

This clonotype was observed many times. The CDR3 protein is CASSGYRGSEQFF. The CDR3 DNA is TGTGCCAGCAGCGGATACAGGGGTAGTGAGCAGTTCTTC. The chain joins TRBV7-7 to TRBJ2-1; TRBD1 agrees at 7 bases. V shed 5 bases, J shed 9 bases, and the junction held 7 bases outside the gene matches. The CDR3 consists of 13 residues. Germline V gene lookup returns CDR1 SSHAT and CDR2 FNYEAQ (reference sequence).

This clonotype was recorded many times. The V and J genes are TRBV7-2 and TRBJ2-3; TRBD2 aligns across 13 bases. In germline, CDR1 is SGHTA, CDR2 FQGNSA. J was trimmed by 8 bases and V by 4 bases; bases with no gene match: 6. The CDR3 length is 15 residues. The CDR3 reads CASSSRLAGGATQYF. In nucleotides, the CDR3 is TGTGCCAGCAGCTCCCGACTAGCGGGGGGTGCTACGCAGTATTTT.

This clonotype was recorded many times. V is TRBV5-6 and J is TRBJ2-2; no clear D. Trimming shortened V by 2 bases and J by 4 bases, and 9 bases separated the two germline ends. The CDR3 runs to 14 residues. Germline V gene lookup returns CDR1 SGHDT and CDR2 YYEEEE. CDR3 nucleotide sequence: TGTGCCAGCAGCTTTGGGGTTGCCACCGGGGAGCTGTTTTTT. It yields the protein CASSFGVATGELFF.

The sample holds many counts of this clonotype. The chain uses TRBV20-1 and TRBJ2-3, with D perhaps matching TRBD1 or TRBD2 (6 bases each). Germline V gene sequence: CDR1 DFQATT, CDR2 SNEGSKA (reference sequence). Trimming stripped 0 bases from V and 6 bases from J, with 13 bases between. The length of the CDR3 is 14 residues. The CDR3 region is CSAREGRGLDTQYF. Written as DNA, the CDR3 is TGCAGTGCTAGAGAGGGCCGGGGGCTGGATACGCAGTATTTT.

The table lists this clonotype with many counts. V is TRBV3-1 and J is TRBJ1-1; 7 bases map to TRBD1. V dropped 3 bases and J dropped 7; count of bases not matched to a gene: 11. This CDR3 comprises 15 residues. Germline CDR1 reads LGHDT; CDR2 reads YNNKEL (reference sequence). The CDR3 DNA reads TGTGCCAGCAGCCAGAGACAGGGTGGTTTTGGTGAAGCTTTCTTT. Translated, it gives CASSQRQGGFGEAFF.

This chain uses TRBV20-1 with TRBJ2-7; 11 bases match TRBD1. Trimming cost V 1 base and J 2 bases; bases outside gene matches: 4. CDR1 and CDR2 (germline): DFQATT, SNEGSKA (reference sequence). The CDR3 extends over 15 amino acids. CDR3 coding DNA: TGCAGTGCTAGAGGTCCGGGACAGGGGGCCTACGAGCAGTACTTC. This sequence encodes CSARGPGQGAYEQYF.

This clonotype has just a few counts. Since a much larger clone is just one base distant, this may be a read error. The chain recombines TRBV5-1 with TRBJ1-2; TRBD1 aligns across 8 bases. CDR1 SGHRS and CDR2 YFSETQ come from the germline V gene. CDR3 size: 15 residues. The CDR3 reads CASSRPGTGSDGDTF. CDR3 nucleotides: TGCGCCAGCAGCCGTCCCGGGACAGGTTCGGATGGCGACACCTTC.

This clonotype has only a few counts. The chain combines TRBV7-2 with TRBJ2-5; D call uncertain. Germline V gene data show CDR1 as SGHTA and CDR2 as FQGNSA. CDR3 size: 12 residues. Trimming took 5 bases from V and 5 from J, leaving 9 bases between them. The CDR3 DNA is TGTGCCAGCAGCCAAGAAGAGGAGACCCAGTACTTC. Residues: CASSQEEETQYF. The full variable domain, completed using reference TRBV7-2 and TRBJ2-5, is GAGVSQSPSNKVTEKGKDVELRCDPISGHTALYWYRQSLGQGLEFLIYFQGNSAPDKSGLPSDRFSAERTGGSVSTLTIQRTQQEDSAVYLCASSQEEETQYFGPGTRLLVL.

This clonotype has just a few counts. The chain couples TRBV30 to TRBJ2-3; 8 nucleotides agree with TRBD2. This CDR3 region has 13 residues. In germline, CDR1 is GTSNPN, CDR2 SVGIG (reference sequence). J gave up 4 bases and V 3 bases, and 3 bases lay outside the gene matches. As DNA, the CDR3 is TGTGCCTGGAGGGGACTAGGGCCAGATACGCAGTATTTT. This codes for CAWRGLGPDTQYF.

The chain couples TRBV30 to TRBJ2-2; the D gene is possibly TRBD1 (5 bases). The V and J ends lost 1 base and 6 bases respectively, with 12 bases between them. Looked up from germline, CDR1 is GTSNPN and CDR2 is SVGIG (reference sequence). The CDR3 runs 14 residues. This chain's CDR3 is CAWSADNLAGELFF. The CDR3 bases are TGTGCCTGGAGTGCGGACAACTTAGCCGGGGAGCTGTTTTTT.

This clonotype was seen many times. The chain has TRBV4-3 and TRBJ2-4; 11 bases map to TRBD1. V was pared by 0 bases and J by 3 bases, with 13 bases of the junction left unmatched. CDR1 LGHNA and CDR2 YSLEER come from the germline V gene. This CDR3 spans 20 amino acids. In nucleotides, the CDR3 is TGCGCCAGCAGCCAAGAAGAGTACGGGACAGGGGGATTAGTCAAAAACATTCAGTACTTC. It yields the protein CASSQEEYGTGGLVKNIQYF.

In its sample, this clonotype was seen a few times. The gene calls are TRBV6-6 and TRBJ1-2; 7 nucleotides line up with TRBD1. After removal of 7 bases from V and 4 bases from J, the junction contained 6 bases not matched to a gene. The germline gives CDR1 MNHNY, CDR2 SVGAGI (reference sequence). This CDR3 comprises 13 residues. The CDR3 nucleotides are TGTGCCAGCACGACAGGGCGAAGCTATGGCTACACCTTC. Amino acids: CASTTGRSYGYTF.

This clonotype appeared many times. The chain links TRBV20-1 to TRBJ1-6, with 7 bases that match TRBD1. J gave up 10 bases and V 6 bases, and 12 bases lay outside the gene matches. The CDR3 is 14 amino acids. The germline gives CDR1 DFQATT, CDR2 SNEGSKA (reference sequence). The CDR3 protein is CSASHRGIWSPLHF. CDR3 DNA: TGCAGTGCCAGCCACAGGGGAATCTGGTCACCCCTCCACTTT.

This clonotype was seen many times. The chain employs TRBV2 and TRBJ2-2, with D maybe TRBD1 (6 bases). This CDR3 is 16 amino acids long. Germline V CDR1 and CDR2: SNHLY, FYNNEI. V was pared by 4 bases and J by 0 bases, with 12 bases between. Here the CDR3 reads CASSAQGNANTGELFF. The DNA for the CDR3 is TGTGCCAGCAGTGCCCAGGGGAACGCGAACACCGGGGAGCTGTTTTTT.

This clonotype was seen at least ten times. This chain links TRBV15 with TRBJ1-2; the match to TRBD1 covers 9 bases. This CDR3 is built from 15 residues. Unmatched junction bases numbered 6, after V lost 1 base and J lost 6 bases. Germline V gives CDR1 LNHNV, CDR2 YYDKDF (reference sequence). The DNA of the CDR3 is TGTGCCACCAGCAGAGGGGACAGGGTGTGGGATGGCTACACCTTC. This gives the protein CATSRGDRVWDGYTF.

This clonotype was counted many times. The chain employs TRBV12-3 or TRBV12-4 and TRBJ1-5; D uncertain. Trimming stripped 7 bases from V and 5 bases from J, with 12 bases between. The CDR3 has 13 residues. As DNA, the CDR3 is TGTGCCAGCACCTCCCTGAGGGATCAGCCCCAGCATTTT. It yields the protein CASTSLRDQPQHF.

This clonotype has at least ten counts. The chain joins TRBV7-7 to TRBJ1-3, with TRBD1 matching over 7 bases. CDR1 and CDR2 from the germline V gene are SSHAT and FNYEAQ (reference sequence). Germline trimming cut 2 bases from V and 4 bases from J; bases unmatched to any gene: 11. The CDR3 is 17 residues long. The CDR3 sequence: CASSLTRQGLIGNTIYF. DNA for the CDR3: TGTGCCAGCAGCTTAACTAGACAGGGCCTTATAGGAAACACCATATATTTT.

This clonotype was seen ten or more times. The rearrangement joins TRBV5-1 to TRBJ1-1; 8 nucleotides align to TRBD1. There are 14 residues in the CDR3. With 2 bases clipped from V and 5 bases from J, the junction kept 5 bases outside the gene matches. CDR1 SGHRS and CDR2 YFSETQ come from the germline V gene. CDR3 loop: CASSFTGGGTEAFF. The CDR3 region has the DNA TGCGCCAGCAGCTTTACAGGGGGGGGGACTGAAGCTTTCTTT.

Details on this clonotype: It may be a read error: a sequence one base away is much more abundant. The chain employs TRBV5-1 and TRBJ2-5; tentatively, D is TRBD1 (5 bases). Germline assignment: CDR1 SGHRS and CDR2 YFSETQ. CDR3 size: 13 residues. V gave up 6 bases and J gave up 3 bases, with 12 bases separating them. The CDR3 is CASTLQDEETQYF. CDR3 bases: TGCGCCAGCACCTTACAGGACGAAGAGACCCAGTACTTC. Supplemented by reference TRBV5-1 and TRBJ2-5, the full variable domain reads KAGVTQTPRYLIKTRGQQVTLSCSPISGHRSVSWYQQTPGQGLQFLFEYFSETQRNKGNFPGRFSGRQFSNSRSEMNVSTLELGDSALYLCASTLQDEETQYFGPGTRLLVL.

This clonotype was counted ten times or more. The rearrangement joins TRBV5-1 to TRBJ2-2, with D uncertain. The V gene lost 4 bases and the J gene lost 4 bases, with 14 bases spanning the gap. The CDR3 consists of 15 residues. Germline CDR1 reads SGHRS; CDR2 reads YFSETQ. The CDR3 loop is CASSKGQESTGELFF. CDR3 sequence (DNA): TGCGCCAGCAGCAAGGGTCAAGAGAGCACCGGGGAGCTGTTTTTT.

A few counts support this clonotype. V is TRBV6-1 and J is TRBJ2-5; TRBD1 or TRBD2 may be the D gene (7 bases each). Germline V gene data show CDR1 as MNHNS and CDR2 as SASEGT. The CDR3 spans 15 residues. V lost 4 bases and J 3 bases, leaving 15 bases between the germline ends. The CDR3 loop is CASSVGRGGEETQYF. In nucleotides, the CDR3 is TGTGCCAGCAGTGTTGGCAGGGGGGGAGAAGAGACCCAGTACTTC.

This clonotype came up many times. The chain links TRBV29-1 to TRBJ2-7; perhaps TRBD2 as D (7 bases). The V end lost 4 bases, the J end lost 6 bases, and 22 bases lay between the germline ends. Germline V CDR1 and CDR2: SQVTM, ANQGSEA. The CDR3 spans 15 residues. For the CDR3, the DNA is TGCAGCGTTGCCCCTACGGGGGGCTCTCAGTCCGAGCAGTACTTC. This codes for CSVAPTGGSQSEQYF.

Comment on this clonotype: It may be a read error: a sequence one base away is much more abundant. The chain joins TRBV5-6 to TRBJ1-2; D is undetermined. Per the germline V gene, CDR1 is SGHDT and CDR2 is YYEEEE. This CDR3 is 13 amino acids long. The CDR3: CASSFQIDYGYIF. CDR3 bases: TGTGCCAGCAGCTTTCAGATCGACTATGGCTACATCTTC.

This clonotype has only a few counts. The rearrangement joins TRBV18 to TRBJ2-3; no clear D gene. V shed 6 bases and J shed 0 bases, with 13 bases lying between them. CDR1 and CDR2 from the germline V gene are KGHSH and LQKENI. The CDR3 spans 15 residues. CDR3 DNA: TGTGCCAGCTCGCCCCTTGCGGCTAGCACAGATACGCAGTATTTT. Its translation: CASSPLAASTDTQYF.

This clonotype appeared many times. CDR3 DNA: TGTGCCAGCAGCGAGCGGGGGGGCACCGGGGAGCTGTTTTTT. Residues: CASSERGGTGELFF. The chain employs TRBV9 and TRBJ2-2; 10 bases are a match to TRBD2. Germline V CDR1 and CDR2: SGDLS, YYNGEE. The CDR3 runs 14 residues. J lost 4 bases, V lost 3 bases, and 0 bases had no gene match.

Ten or more counts support this clonotype. The gene calls are TRBV20-1 and TRBJ1-2, with D hard to call. The CDR3 consists of 14 residues. CDR1 is DFQATT, CDR2 SNEGSKA, per germline (reference sequence). Trimming cost V 0 bases and J 4 bases, with 12 bases left between them. The CDR3 nucleotides read TGCAGTGCTAGAGATGTGGCGGGTTTCTATGGCTACACCTTC. The encoded protein is CSARDVAGFYGYTF.

This clonotype was counted ten times or more. V is TRBV3-1 and J is TRBJ2-7; D unresolved. The V end lost 1 base, the J end lost 4 bases, and 5 bases lay between the germline ends. Germline V gives CDR1 LGHDT, CDR2 YNNKEL (reference sequence). The CDR3 contains 12 residues. CDR3 in DNA: TGTGCCAGCAGCCAAGGTAAATACGAGCAGTACTTC. This gives the protein CASSQGKYEQYF.

The chain combines TRBV7-2 with TRBJ2-1; 16 bases match TRBD2. In germline, CDR1 is SGHTA, CDR2 FQGNSA. The CDR3 totals 16 residues. With V trimmed by 3 bases and J by 8 bases, 4 bases remained unmatched. The CDR3 reads CASSLGLAGGEDEQFF. The CDR3 bases are TGTGCCAGCAGCTTGGGACTAGCGGGAGGGGAGGATGAGCAGTTCTTC.

This clonotype was counted many times. This sequence joins TRBV7-3 and TRBJ2-1; a possible D gene is TRBD1 (6 bases). In germline, CDR1 is SGHTA, CDR2 FQGTGA. The length of the CDR3 is 15 residues. The V gene lost 4 bases and the J gene lost 9 bases, with 19 bases spanning the gap. This CDR3 is CASSSLPGDLAEQFF. CDR3 DNA sequence: TGTGCCAGCAGCTCCCTACCAGGGGATTTAGCTGAGCAGTTCTTC.

V and J are TRBV5-1 and TRBJ2-1, with D perhaps matching TRBD2 (5 bases). Per the germline V gene, CDR1 is SGHRS and CDR2 is YFSETQ. The CDR3 has 16 residues. The V end was cut by 1 base, the J end by 0 bases, with 11 bases between. The CDR3 sequence: CASSLSKRSSYNEQFF. The CDR3 nucleotides read TGCGCCAGCAGCTTGTCAAAGCGGAGCTCCTACAATGAGCAGTTCTTC.